Listed here is a single T cell receptor beta chain. The table lists this clone with a count of one. The antigen this receptor binds is unknown. No base quality values were provided; no much bigger clone lies one nucleotide off. Libraries were constructed by the immunoSEQ multiplex PCR assay. For the multiplex PCR, a mixture combining 60 forward primers for TCR Vbeta segments and 13 reverse primers for TCR Jbeta segments was used. Amplification of the CDR3 region of rearranged TCR beta genes was performed with a multiplex PCR assay on genomic DNA. On the Illumina HiSeq System, the amplified TCR beta libraries were sequenced as 87-base-pair reads. The published analysis was carried out like this. A later analysis counted tens of millions of unique TCR beta chains across the 700 or so repertoires, and about 10 million of these chains were shared by at least two donors. Raw reads were error-corrected and collapsed into unique sequences by a nearest-neighbor algorithm in which closely related sequences were merged to remove PCR and sequencing errors. CDR3 sequences were aligned to IMGT reference sequences to assign V, D and J gene segments. For a sequence to be retained, a match of at least six nucleotides to both a V gene segment and a J gene segment was required. Rearrangements were classified as productive when the CDR3 lacked stop codons and remained in frame with V and J, and all other rearrangements were classified as non-productive. CDR3 was defined according to IMGT convention as the region running from the second conserved V-encoded cysteine to the conserved J-encoded phenylalanine. Sequences without an unambiguous match to a single V gene segment were excluded from the earlier analysis of a few hundred of the donors. An earlier analysis of almost 600 of the donors classified V segments as functional when productive rearrangements were above 56.7% and as segregating when the standard deviation between donors was above 5%. A statistical classification framework was built for diagnosing cytomegalovirus status from the catalog of TCR beta chain sequences. In a later analysis, V and J genes were assigned by comparing TCR nucleotide sequences against IMGT/GENE-DB human TR gene sequences. A later analysis assigned CDR3 sequences and most-parsimonious VDJ recombination scenarios with the TCRdist pipeline. A later analysis defined each TCR beta chain by its CDR3 amino acid sequence plus V-gene family, and excluded reads lacking a unique V-gene family. A later analysis removed 550 to 650 highly shared, low-generation-probability nucleotide sequences to deal with suspected cross-contamination and a sequencing artifact. For each public chain, a later analysis derived a clonal expansion index from normalized ranks of inferred template counts within each repertoire. A later analysis computed generation probabilities with a VDJ recombination model fitted to out-of-frame rearrangements, and checked the results against IGoR. In a later analysis, TCR-TCR, TCR-HLA and TCR-CMV co-occurrence was scored with hypergeometric tests, and a repertoire-size bias correction was applied to TCR pairs. False discovery rates were estimated in a later analysis by permuting HLA or CMV assignments 20 times. In a later analysis, co-occurring TCRs were grouped using DBSCAN, with TCRdist sequence similarity added in when clustering inside HLA-allele-positive subsets. Repertoires with fewer than 30,000 or more than 120,000 public chains, plus five repertoires with anomalous nucleotide sharing, were excluded from co-occurrence clustering. TCRdb holds this immuneACCESS table with in-frame rearrangements only. Some clones are missing; in checked studies, unresolved V genes explain under half, and the rest has no known cause. D and trimming were read from the DNA, whereas the V and J calls and clone size are those reported in that table. This sample holds over 200,000 clones; almost 70% were observed only once. 2.6% of the sample is taken by the ten largest.

The cohort consisted of 666 healthy bone marrow donors. At the time of sampling, every cohort member was nominally healthy, though immune exposures that went unrecorded were likely present. The donor tested CMV seropositive and was one of the 289 seropositive cohort members. A peripheral blood sample was provided by each donor, and peripheral blood mononuclear cells were used for TCR beta sequencing. Genomic DNA extraction from the blood cell samples was performed with the Qiagen DNeasy Blood Extraction Kit. The entry originates in a study of cytomegalovirus exposure and HLA in healthy donors (dated by TCRdb to the late 2010s). In terms of the full investigation: An earlier analysis of some 600 of the donors reported 276 Gb of sequence data and approximately 120 million unique TCR beta sequences obtained from some 170 million T cells. Approximately 300 gigabases of sequencing data and around 80 million unique TCR sequences made up an early release that covered roughly 670 HLA-typed donors. Of the approximately 400 genotyped donors, 81% were placed in the genetic ancestry cluster associated with self-reported Caucasian donors. The study was designed to test whether signatures of past pathogen exposure could be identified by cataloging public T cell receptors. The study used immunosequencing to profile the T cell repertoires of 670 or so subjects and linked those repertoires to cytomegalovirus serostatus. Along with the roughly 610-subject first cohort, a separate validation cohort of about 110 different subjects was used. High-throughput TCR immunosequencing, statistical association of individual TCRs with disease status, and machine learning were combined to predict cytomegalovirus infection status. To study patterns of TCR occurrence, a later analysis re-analyzed previously published TCR beta repertoires from 550 to 800 donors and added high-resolution HLA genotyping. In the later analysis, no new phenotypic data were used to find candidate immune exposures; instead, reliance was placed on TCR beta sequences and their occurrence across donors. In an earlier analysis of roughly 580 of the donors, high-throughput TCR beta sequencing was used to judge whether each TCR beta V gene segment behaved as functional or pseudogenic. Donor age, sex, ethnicity and CMV serostatus were collected together with the repertoire data. A later genetic analysis used genome-wide SNP genotypes for about three fifths of the 666 donors, treating that subset as a discovery cohort. All discovery cohort repertoires had been generated using a single sequencing platform. Class I and class II HLA loci were covered by the typing at four-digit resolution. The number of donors typed differed by locus, with about 629-640 for A, B, C, DRB1 and DQB1, roughly 520 for DQA1, nearly 610 for DPA1, and around 450 for DPB1. Four to six DR-DQ haplotypes were handled as single units for association and clustering, since linkage in the cohort was strong. On average, 235,054 unique TCR beta nucleotide sequences were sequenced per donor among 350 to 400 genotyped donors of the cohort, with roughly 20% of those sequences being non-productive.

The trim is 3 bases for V and 4 bases for J, with a gap of 9 bases between the germline ends. Taken from the germline V gene, the CDR1 and CDR2 loops are MGHRA and YSYEKL. The cysteine opens and the phenylalanine closes a CDR3 of 13 amino acids. The only DNA kept is the CDR3, 39 bases in frame from the first base. General conclusions and limits of the study: According to a later analysis, parvovirus B19, influenza, CMV and Epstein-Barr virus appeared linked to several top co-occurrence clusters. In a later analysis, HLA-associated TCR beta chains were found to be more clonally expanded and to have lower generation probabilities than equally common non-associated chains. An earlier analysis of around 540 of the donors showed that most TCR beta V segments appeared in productive rearrangements either about 87% or about 30% of the time, which broadly matched IMGT annotations. Only TCR beta chains were sequenced in this cohort, and the absence of alpha or paired-chain data limited detectable features. Sequencing depth was assumed to be roughly uniform across donors in the presence/absence analyses, though that assumption may not hold. Some IMGT-functional V segments, including TRBV6-2 and TRBV6-3, could not be told apart with the 87-base-pair reads, so those segments were excluded. Because HLA typing was missing for some donors at each locus, association tests included only the typed subset. Correlated functional status among segregating V segments might reflect linkage disequilibrium, but an unknown experimental factor could not be ruled out. According to a later analysis, TCR association rates differed among HLA loci, with DRB1 alleles showing the most associated TCRs and HLA-C alleles showing the fewest. At a false discovery rate of 0.05, a later analysis linked some 18,000 TCR beta sequences to specific HLA alleles. A further reported finding was that TCR beta sequences accurately predicted the HLA-A and HLA-B alleles for most subjects in the first cohort. CMV serostatus was the only immune exposure information available for the cohort. The earlier analysis of about 600 of the donors excluded roughly 17 rarely observed V segments, including chromosome 9 orphons, because counts were too low. Most CMV-associated TCR beta chains appeared to be HLA-restricted in a later analysis, and the HLA associations seemed to be driven largely by CMV exposure. According to a later genetic analysis, donors in an Asian-associated ancestry cluster had fewer N-insertions in productive TCRs than the approximately 650-donor mean. Most TCR sequences were observed very rarely across donors, whereas some public TCRs were present in many individuals. When HLA alleles, especially DR and DQ, strongly co-occurred, attributing TCR associations to individual alleles was difficult. In vitro tests confirmed that a few of the cytomegalovirus-associated TCR beta chains recognize cytomegalovirus antigens. The classifier was reported to diagnose cytomegalovirus status with high specificity and sensitivity in both the original and validation cohorts. V-gene and J-gene trimming of TCR beta chains was associated with a missense DCLRE1C variant in a later genetic analysis, and the association was replicated in an independent cohort. The study listed 170 or so TCR beta chains as associated with cytomegalovirus. A cluster of highly shared sequence variants was judged likely to be a technical artifact of the sequencing pipeline. According to the authors, the approach could potentially be generalized to other disease states and immunological phenotypes.

This receptor chain uses TRBV4-1 and TRBJ1-2; confidence is insufficient to name the D gene. Sequenced: PBMCs. The clonotype was recovered from a man aged 40-49 years in good health and CMV-seropositive. The CDR3: CASSHTEGYGYTF. The nucleotide sequence reads TGCGCCAGCAGCCACACAGAGGGCTATGGCTACACCTTC.